This TCR beta chain was identified during a study of human T cells and chemical hapten exposure. Study-level background: Patch testing was performed with 0.01% DPC on the upper back, with reading at 6 days. TCR yields per sample varied, mainly owing to small pooled library volume differences.

Time point noted: patch test 1, 2 weeks after DPC sensitization. Treatment described: therapeutic diphenylcyclopropenone sensitization with weekly scalp DPC. MiXCR, run by TCRdb on the RACE reads, gives a single entry per CDR3 protein. The sample has some 190,000 distinct CDR3 sequences, about a fifth seen once. Study-level findings and limits: Expanded TCRs showed more large CDR3 clusters than pre-sensitization or healthy control sets.

Concerning this clonotype itself: No antigen is known for it.

The CDR3 contains 16 residues. The germline CDR1 and CDR2 sequences are SEHNR and FQNEAQ (reference sequence). The V gene lost 5 bases and the J gene lost 5 bases, with 22 bases spanning the gap. This receptor was identified in a woman between 45 and 65 years old with alopecia areata. Some clones in this sample may be carry-over from other donors' samples. The material was whole blood, obtained in connection with sensitization to the hapten diphenylcyclopropenone (DPC). This rearrangement joins TRBV7-9 to TRBJ2-7; a possible D gene is TRBD2 (5 bases). CDR3 sequence reads: CASSPPYIEGADEQYF. CDR3 bases: TGTGCCAGCAGCCCTCCCTATATTGAGGGAGCAGACGAGCAGTACTTC.